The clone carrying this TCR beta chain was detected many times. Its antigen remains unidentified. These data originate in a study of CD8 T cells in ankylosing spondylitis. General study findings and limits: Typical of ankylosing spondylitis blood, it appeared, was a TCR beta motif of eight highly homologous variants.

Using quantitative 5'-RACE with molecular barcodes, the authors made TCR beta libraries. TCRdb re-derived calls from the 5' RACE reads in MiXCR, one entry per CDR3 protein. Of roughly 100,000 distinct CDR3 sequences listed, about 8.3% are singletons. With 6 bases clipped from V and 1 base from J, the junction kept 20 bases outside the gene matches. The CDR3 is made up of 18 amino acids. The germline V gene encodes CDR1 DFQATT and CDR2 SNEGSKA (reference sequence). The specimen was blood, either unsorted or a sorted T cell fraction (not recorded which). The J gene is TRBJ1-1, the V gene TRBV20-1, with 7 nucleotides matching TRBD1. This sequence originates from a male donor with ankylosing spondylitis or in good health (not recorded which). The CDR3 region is CSARQGRPDHNRNTEAFF. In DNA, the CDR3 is TGCAGTGCGCGACAGGGCCGCCCAGACCATAACCGGAACACTGAAGCTTTCTTT.